One sample yielded the 8 T cell receptor beta chains listed below, sequenced in a study of vaccination and CD4 T cells after COVID-19. Sequenced with the Oncomine TCR Beta short-read assay was DNA taken from cultured CD4+ T cells. TCRdb re-analysed the PCR reads in MiXCR, keeping a single row per CDR3 protein. The sample lists 15,000 to 20,000 distinct CDR3 sequences; roughly 53% were seen once. Treatment noted: approximately 10-day PBMC culture with coronavirus spike peptide pools or control peptides (ViraFEST assay). Their antigens remain unidentified. Sequencing input: CD4+ T cells from blood, cultured in vitro. These receptor sequences come from a human donor who had recovered from COVID-19.

The chain is built from TRBV11-1 and TRBJ2-1, with D perhaps given as TRBD1 or TRBD2 (5 bases each). The CDR3 loop spans 13 amino acids. Germline V CDR1 and CDR2: SGHAT, FQDESV (reference sequence). V lost 0 bases to trimming and J lost 8 bases, with 8 bases between them. CDR3 sequence: CASSLARDDEQFF. CDR3 nucleotides: TGTGCCAGCAGCTTAGCGAGGGACGATGAGCAGTTCTTC.

The CDR3 loop is CASSPGRTGMGSPLHF. CDR3 DNA sequence: TGTGCCAGCAGCCCGGGACGGACAGGGATGGGCTCACCCCTCCACTTT. The chain uses TRBV5-4 and TRBJ1-6; 8 bases agree with TRBD1. Germline V lookup: CDR1 SGHNT, CDR2 YYREEE (reference sequence). The junction had 13 bases not matched to a gene; V was cut back by 4 bases and J by 10 bases. This CDR3 comprises 16 residues.

V is TRBV6-5 and J is TRBJ2-2; no firm D call. This CDR3 has 13 residues. In germline, CDR1 is MNHEY, CDR2 SVGAGI. Trimming took 4 bases from V and 5 from J, leaving 8 bases between them. The CDR3 protein is CASSSSLTGELFF. Here the CDR3 DNA reads TGTGCCAGCAGTTCCTCCCTGACCGGGGAGCTGTTTTTT.

This clonotype was observed a single time. V gene TRBV12-3 or TRBV12-4 combines with J gene TRBJ2-2; no clear D gene. Trimming removed 9 bases at V and 1 base at J, with 9 bases between. The CDR3 has 13 amino acids. The CDR3 sequence: CASGWKNTGELFF. Here the CDR3 DNA reads TGTGCCAGTGGATGGAAGAACACCGGGGAGCTGTTTTTT.

The chain joins TRBV7-8 to TRBJ2-5, with 9 bases fitting TRBD2. Trimming removed 5 bases from V and 3 bases from J; junction bases left unmatched: 13. This CDR3 is 17 amino acids long. Germline-derived CDR1 and CDR2 are SGHVS and FQNEAQ. CDR3 sequence (DNA): TGTGCCAGCAGCACCTACTTTAGCGGGAGAGAAAAAGAGACCCAGTACTTC. The encoded protein is CASSTYFSGREKETQYF.

The chain couples TRBV7-3 to TRBJ1-6, with D perhaps matching TRBD1 (5 bases). This CDR3 has 17 residues. Trimming took off 5 bases at V and 6 bases at J, with 20 bases between the two ends. Germline V lookup: CDR1 SGHTA, CDR2 FQGTGA. The CDR3 sequence: CASSTRREGAGNSPLHF. The DNA for the CDR3 is TGTGCCAGCAGCACACGCAGGGAAGGGGCAGGTAATTCACCCCTCCACTTT.

V and J are TRBV7-2 and TRBJ2-4; 7 bases align to TRBD1. Per the germline V gene, CDR1 is SGHTA and CDR2 is FQGNSA. The CDR3 has 14 residues. V trimming: 4 bases; J trimming: 6 bases; junction bases outside the gene matches: 6. The CDR3 protein is CASSSGTVLNIQYF. In DNA form, the CDR3 reads TGTGCCAGCAGCTCTGGGACAGTTTTAAACATTCAGTACTTC.

CDR3 sequence (DNA): TGTGCCAGCAGCTATACAGGGGGCAGGAACACCGGGGAGCTGTTTTTT. Translation gives CASSYTGGRNTGELFF. The chain is built from TRBV7-3 and TRBJ2-2; 9 bases agree with TRBD1. Looked up from germline, CDR1 is SGHTA and CDR2 is FQGTGA. The CDR3 spans 16 residues. With 4 bases clipped from V and 1 base from J, the junction kept 4 bases outside the gene matches.